Below, 30 T cell receptor beta chains from the same sample are listed, as sequenced in a study of T cells after yellow fever vaccination. Each CDR3 protein gets one entry after TCRdb re-called the 5' RACE reads with MiXCR. The sample has about 370,000 distinct CDR3 sequences; roughly 12% are singletons. The starting material was PBMCs, obtained on the day of the first yellow fever vaccination. Receptors originate from a man aged 18 to 29 who received the YFV17D yellow fever vaccine.

The chain joins TRBV4-1 to TRBJ2-6; no clear D gene. Germline values: CDR1 MGHRA, CDR2 YSYEKL. There are 17 residues in the CDR3. V lost 0 bases and J 0 bases, leaving 9 bases between the germline ends. CDR3 sequence (DNA): TGCGCCAGCAGCCAAGAGGGATGGAGCTCTGGGGCCAACGTCCTGACTTTC. Translated: CASSQEGWSSGANVLTF.

This chain links TRBV12-3 or TRBV12-4 with TRBJ2-3, with D unclear. The CDR3 sequence is 13 residues long. V lost 2 bases, J lost 1 base, and 4 bases lay in between. The CDR3 is CASSLTRTDTQYF. CDR3 coding DNA: TGTGCCAGCAGTTTAACCCGCACAGATACGCAGTATTTT.

The V and J genes are TRBV12-3 or TRBV12-4 and TRBJ2-1; D might be TRBD2 (5 bases). The CDR3 is 15 residues long. Trimming took 6 bases from V and 4 from J, leaving 16 bases between them. CDR3 coding DNA: TGTGCCAGCAGAGCGGCCCAGACCAATTACAATGAGCAGTTCTTC. This encodes CASRAAQTNYNEQFF.

As DNA, the CDR3 is TGTGCCAGCAGTTACTCACCAAACAGAATCAATCAGCCCCAGCATTTT. Translation gives CASSYSPNRINQPQHF. The chain joins TRBV6-5 to TRBJ1-5, with D hard to call. The germline V and J ends were trimmed by 0 bases and 3 bases, with 12 bases remaining between them. CDR3 size: 16 residues. Germline V gives CDR1 MNHEY, CDR2 SVGAGI.

This clonotype was seen repeatedly, ten times or more. The chain recombines TRBV20-1 with TRBJ2-5; the match to TRBD1 covers 7 bases. This CDR3 is 13 amino acids long. V trimming: 6 bases; J trimming: 5 bases; junction bases outside the gene matches: 9. The germline gives CDR1 DFQATT, CDR2 SNEGSKA (reference sequence). The CDR3 protein is CSAINRGGETQYF. The CDR3 region has the DNA TGCAGTGCAATAAACAGGGGCGGCGAGACCCAGTACTTC.

This clonotype was recorded at least ten times. CDR3 loop: CASSPGQGYNEQFF. In nucleotides, the CDR3 is TGCGCCAGCAGCCCCGGACAGGGATACAATGAGCAGTTCTTC. J is TRBJ2-1 and V is TRBV5-1; 8 bases match TRBD1. Trimming cost V 4 bases and J 4 bases; bases outside gene matches: 4. The CDR3 consists of 14 residues. CDR1 is SGHRS, CDR2 YFSETQ, per germline.

This clonotype showed up just a few times. This rearrangement joins TRBV29-1 to TRBJ1-2; D ambiguous. V lost 3 bases and J lost 6, with 14 bases in between. Germline CDR1 SQVTM, CDR2 ANQGSEA. This CDR3 is 13 amino acids long. The CDR3 DNA is TGCAGCGTTGAGGAGGTCCTGCGGGATGGCTACACCTTC. Translated: CSVEEVLRDGYTF.

This clonotype has just a few counts. The gene calls are TRBV3-1 and TRBJ2-2, with 7 bases identical to TRBD2. The junction had 10 bases not matched to a gene; V was cut back by 3 bases and J by 6 bases. CDR3 length: 16 residues. CDR1 and CDR2 from the germline V gene are LGHDT and YNNKEL (reference sequence). CDR3 protein: CASSQGLGGTAGELFF. The DNA for the CDR3 is TGTGCCAGCAGCCAGGGGCTCGGGGGGACCGCCGGGGAGCTGTTTTTT.

This clonotype showed up just a few times. The gene calls are TRBV9 and TRBJ2-3; D may be TRBD1 (6 bases). The CDR3 sequence is 15 residues long. Trimming stripped 3 bases from V and 1 base from J, with 12 bases between. CDR1 SGDLS and CDR2 YYNGEE come from the germline V gene. CDR3 protein: CASSATGRGTDTQYF. CDR3 DNA sequence: TGTGCCAGCAGCGCCACAGGGAGAGGCACAGATACGCAGTATTTT. Variable domain in full (rest from reference TRBV9 and TRBJ2-3): DSGVTQTPKHLITATGQRVTLRCSPRSGDLSVYWYQQSLDQGLQFLIQYYNGEERAKGNILERFSAQQFPDLHSELNLSSLELGDSALYFCASSATGRGTDTQYFGPGTRLTVL.

This clonotype has just a few counts. The V and J genes are TRBV6-5 and TRBJ2-1; a possible D gene is TRBD2 (6 bases). V was shortened by 4 bases and J by 10 bases, with 14 bases between the two germline ends. The CDR3 is 13 residues long. Germline CDR1 and CDR2: MNHEY and SVGAGI. Written as DNA, the CDR3 is TGTGCCAGCAGTTTTCGAGGAGGGTGGGAGCAGTTCTTC. This translates into CASSFRGGWEQFF.

Ten or more counts support this clonotype. The chain joins TRBV12-3 or TRBV12-4 to TRBJ2-3; 7 bases match TRBD1. With V trimmed by 7 bases and J by 8 bases, 18 bases remained unmatched. The CDR3 is 16 residues long. The CDR3 nucleotides read TGTGCCAGCAACATCAGGGGGTGGCAGGATGGGCTTACGCAGTATTTT. Encoded protein: CASNIRGWQDGLTQYF.

This chain connects TRBV6-1 to TRBJ2-4; TRBD2 aligns across 7 bases. The trim removed 11 bases at V and 0 bases at J, leaving 10 bases unmatched. CDR3 length: 15 residues. Germline CDR1 and CDR2: MNHNS and SASEGT. In DNA form, the CDR3 reads TGTGCCGGGGCCCGGGACTACCTAGCCAAAAACATTCAGTACTTC. It yields the protein CAGARDYLAKNIQYF.

V gene TRBV27 combines with J gene TRBJ2-1, with 10 bases lining up with TRBD2. The germline V gene has CDR1 MNHEY and CDR2 SMNVEV (reference sequence). The J segment lost 5 bases and the V segment lost 6 bases, leaving 7 bases of the junction unmatched. The CDR3 sequence is 15 residues long. CDR3 DNA sequence: TGTGCCAGCAGCCGGCCCCTAGCGGGGGACAATGAGCAGTTCTTC. It yields the protein CASSRPLAGDNEQFF.

This chain uses TRBV24-1 with TRBJ2-5; 9 nucleotides match TRBD2. The CDR3 spans 17 residues. After removal of 5 bases from V and 2 bases from J, the junction contained 11 bases not matched to a gene. CDR1 is KGHDR and CDR2 is SFDVKD in the germline V gene. CDR3: CATSGPTLAGIQETQYF. As DNA, the CDR3 is TGTGCCACCAGTGGTCCCACCCTAGCGGGGATACAAGAGACCCAGTACTTC.

This clonotype was counted between two and nine times. The chain combines TRBV12-3 or TRBV12-4 with TRBJ1-6, with 8 nucleotides matching TRBD1. The V gene end was trimmed by 8 bases and the J gene end by 0 bases; junction bases not matched to a gene: 9. This CDR3 has 17 residues. This CDR3 reads CASSGQGASSYNSPLHF. The CDR3 DNA reads TGTGCCAGCTCTGGTCAGGGGGCGAGCTCCTATAATTCACCCCTCCACTTT.

In this sample, this clonotype turned up many times. This rearrangement joins TRBV11-2 to TRBJ1-1; no clear D gene. Germline CDR1 and CDR2: SGHAT and FQNNGV. The V and J ends lost 4 bases and 6 bases respectively, with 12 bases between them. The CDR3 is made up of 13 amino acids. The CDR3 coding sequence is TGTGCCAGCAGCTCGGTCCTTACCCCTGAAGCTTTCTTT. Amino acids: CASSSVLTPEAFF.

This rearrangement joins TRBV7-2 to TRBJ1-5; 9 nucleotides agree with TRBD1. The CDR3 has 16 amino acids. V shed 2 bases, J shed 0 bases, and the junction held 2 bases outside the gene matches. Germline CDR1 is SGHTA and CDR2 is FQGNSA. The CDR3 nucleotides read TGTGCCAGCAGCTTAATGACAGGGGGTAGCAATCAGCCCCAGCATTTT. Amino acids: CASSLMTGGSNQPQHF.

The V and J genes are TRBV15 and TRBJ2-3; D is unclear. Trimming removed 3 bases from V and 2 bases from J, with 12 bases in between. Germline V gene sequence: CDR1 LNHNV, CDR2 YYDKDF (reference sequence). The CDR3 runs 15 residues. CDR3 in amino acids: CATSSETVFTDTQYF. As DNA, the CDR3 is TGTGCCACCAGCAGCGAGACCGTGTTCACAGATACGCAGTATTTT.

The chain combines TRBV20-1 with TRBJ2-5, with 11 positions matching TRBD1. The CDR3 is 13 amino acids. The V gene's germline CDR1 is DFQATT and CDR2 SNEGSKA (reference sequence). V trimming: 5 bases; J trimming: 4 bases; junction bases outside the gene matches: 3. CDR3 nucleotide sequence: TGCAGTGCTCCGGACAGGGGGCTAGAGACCCAGTACTTC. Amino acid sequence: CSAPDRGLETQYF.

This sequence joins TRBV9 and TRBJ2-5; 14 bases map to TRBD2. V shed 3 bases, J shed 5 bases, and the junction held 6 bases outside the gene matches. Germline CDR1 is SGDLS and CDR2 is YYNGEE. The CDR3 is 16 residues long. CDR3 DNA: TGTGCCAGCAGCGCCGGGACTAGCGGGGGAGGCGAGACCCAGTACTTC. Translation: CASSAGTSGGGETQYF.

The chain couples TRBV20-1 to TRBJ2-7; D not certain. The length of the CDR3 is 11 residues. In germline, CDR1 is DFQATT, CDR2 SNEGSKA (reference sequence). V was cut by 6 bases and J by 2 bases, with 8 bases left in between. CDR3 region: CSAPYAYEQYF. The CDR3 DNA reads TGCAGTGCCCCCTACGCCTACGAGCAGTACTTC.

This chain uses TRBV5-1 with TRBJ2-3, with D unresolved. V dropped 0 bases and J dropped 5 bases, with 7 bases sitting between them. The CDR3 consists of 13 residues. In germline, CDR1 is SGHRS, CDR2 YFSETQ. The CDR3 protein is CASSLVGIDTQYF. The DNA of the CDR3 is TGCGCCAGCAGCTTGGTAGGGATAGATACGCAGTATTTT.

This chain uses TRBV5-5 with TRBJ2-1, with a possible D match to TRBD2 (6 bases). The CDR3 is made up of 15 amino acids. The germline V and J ends were trimmed by 4 bases and 0 bases, with 11 bases remaining between them. Germline CDR1 and CDR2: SGHKS and YYEKEE (reference sequence). The CDR3 here is CASSVGLLSYNEQFF. In DNA form, the CDR3 reads TGTGCCAGCAGCGTGGGACTTCTCTCCTACAATGAGCAGTTCTTC.

Many counts were recorded for this clonotype. The CDR3 coding sequence is TGTGCCAGCAGTAGGGTGGATGAAGCTTTCTTT. Protein product: CASSRVDEAFF. The rearrangement links TRBV5-6 to TRBJ1-1; D remains unclear. The V gene lost 5 bases and the J gene lost 7 bases, with 9 bases spanning the gap. Looked up from germline, CDR1 is SGHDT and CDR2 is YYEEEE. The CDR3 sequence is 11 residues long.

The sample holds many counts of this clonotype. The chain combines TRBV7-2 with TRBJ1-3, with a weak D call TRBD1 (5 bases). The CDR3 contains 13 residues. Deletions cut 1 base from V and 4 bases from J, with 5 bases between. CDR1 is SGHTA and CDR2 is FQGNSA in the germline V gene. This CDR3 is CASSLGGGNTIYF. CDR3 bases: TGTGCCAGCAGCTTAGGGGGGGGAAACACCATATATTTT.

The V and J genes are TRBV10-2 and TRBJ2-3; the match to TRBD2 covers 12 bases. The CDR3 length is 15 residues. V lost 6 bases to trimming and J lost 4 bases; unmatched junction nucleotides: 5. CDR1 is WSHSY, CDR2 SAAADI, per germline. CDR3 protein: CASRPSGGESDTQYF. CDR3 nucleotides: TGCGCCAGCAGGCCTAGCGGGGGGGAGTCAGATACGCAGTATTTT.

The chain uses TRBV20-1 and TRBJ2-1; 13 bases match TRBD2. The length of the CDR3 is 16 residues. V gave up 4 bases and J gave up 7 bases; unmatched junction bases: 10. Germline V gene sequence: CDR1 DFQATT, CDR2 SNEGSKA (reference sequence). CDR3 nucleotides: TGCAGTGCTACCCCGACTAGCGGGGGGACCGGGAATGAGCAGTTCTTC. This encodes CSATPTSGGTGNEQFF.

The genes are TRBV4-2 and TRBJ2-5, with 9 bases lining up with TRBD2. The CDR3 length is 18 residues. CDR1 LGHNA and CDR2 YNFKEQ come from the germline V gene. J was trimmed by 5 bases and V by 1 base; bases with no gene match: 14. The CDR3 bases are TGTGCCAGCAGCCAAGTGATTAGCGGGGGCCACTTCCAGGAGACCCAGTACTTC. Protein product: CASSQVISGGHFQETQYF.

This clonotype was counted a few times. The J gene is TRBJ2-5, the V gene TRBV28; perhaps TRBD2 as D (6 bases). The germline V and J ends were trimmed by 4 bases and 4 bases, with 19 bases remaining between them. Germline V gene sequence: CDR1 MDHEN, CDR2 SYDVKM. CDR3 length equals 16 residues. The chain's CDR3 is CASSSRGGFGAETQYF. For the CDR3, the DNA is TGTGCCAGCAGTTCCCGAGGAGGGTTCGGTGCAGAGACCCAGTACTTC.

The table lists this clonotype with a few counts. The chain combines TRBV20-1 with TRBJ2-7, with a possible D match to TRBD1 (5 bases). This CDR3 has 13 residues. Germline CDR1 is DFQATT and CDR2 is SNEGSKA (reference sequence). Trimming left V 7 bases short and J 0 bases short, with 13 bases between. This CDR3 is CSVEDTFSYEQYV. The DNA of the CDR3 is TGCAGTGTAGAGGACACTTTCTCCTACGAGCAGTACGTC.